These 7 T cell receptor beta chains originate from one sample sequenced in a study of radiation and T cells in renal cell carcinoma (TCRdb year 2020). The time point label, read with the paper, signifies: blood 2 weeks post-SBRT. The intended sense of this specimen's treatment or condition label: 15 Gy SBRT to primary tumor, nephrectomy 4 weeks later. The method was the immunoSEQ multiplex PCR assay. TCRdb's version of the immuneACCESS table is confined to in-frame rearrangements and falls short of the full clone set. An unresolved V gene accounts for under half of the shortfall where checked; the remainder is of unknown origin. The sample includes around 130,000 clones, with more than 70% observed a single time. The top ten constitute 5.8% of the sample. The input for sequencing was blood, taken from a patient whose treatment included radiotherapy and nephrectomy. All receptors come from a woman in her 70s with renal cell carcinoma.

The chain employs TRBV5-1 and TRBJ2-5; D is unresolved. The CDR3 loop spans 14 amino acids. CDR1 is SGHRS, CDR2 YFSETQ, per germline. V lost 0 bases and J 3 bases, leaving 9 bases between the germline ends. The CDR3 DNA reads as TGCGCCAGCAGCTTGGGCAGCTTTAAAGAGACCCAGTACTTC. It codes for CASSLGSFKETQYF. Based on the CDR3 plus reference TRBV5-1 and TRBJ2-5, the full variable domain is KAGVTQTPRYLIKTRGQQVTLSCSPISGHRSVSWYQQTPGQGLQFLFEYFSETQRNKGNFPGRFSGRQFSNSRSEMNVSTLELGDSALYLCASSLGSFKETQYFGPGTRLLVL.

This chain uses TRBV29-1 with TRBJ1-1; D call uncertain. CDR1 is SQVTM, CDR2 ANQGSEA, per germline. The CDR3 loop spans 12 amino acids. Deletions cut 5 bases from V and 0 bases from J, with 7 bases between. CDR3 DNA sequence: TGCAGCGTTCGGGCCGTGAACACTGAAGCTTTCTTT. Its protein is CSVRAVNTEAFF.

The rearrangement uses TRBV4-3 and TRBJ2-7; 8 bases are a match to TRBD2. V shed 1 base, J shed 1 base, and the junction held 9 bases outside the gene matches. The CDR3 runs 17 residues. The germline CDR1 and CDR2 sequences are LGHNA and YSLEER. The chain's CDR3 is CASSQGTASGGSYEQYF. The CDR3 nucleotides read TGCGCCAGCAGCCAAGGGACGGCCAGCGGGGGTTCCTACGAGCAGTACTTC.

This clone showed up just a few times. The chain joins TRBV28 to TRBJ1-1, with 8 bases identical to TRBD1. CDR1 is MDHEN and CDR2 is SYDVKM in the germline V gene. The CDR3 totals 14 residues. V trimming: 5 bases; J trimming: 7 bases; junction bases outside the gene matches: 9. DNA for the CDR3: TGTGCCAGCAGTCAGGGGGCAAGGGGTGGTGAAGCTTTCTTT. This codes for CASSQGARGGEAFF.

The chain employs TRBV10-3 and TRBJ2-3; D gene ambiguous. Trimming stripped 6 bases from V and 3 bases from J, with 10 bases between. The CDR3 contains 13 residues. CDR1 ENHRY and CDR2 SYGVKD come from the germline V gene. CDR3 DNA: TGTGCCATCAGCAGGACGGAGACAGATACGCAGTATTTT. It translates to CAISRTETDTQYF.

The rearrangement uses TRBV7-8 and TRBJ1-5, with a tentative D call TRBD1 (5 bases). The CDR3 length is 14 residues. Looked up from germline, CDR1 is SGHVS and CDR2 is FQNEAQ. Trimming stripped 5 bases from V and 0 bases from J, with 8 bases between. CDR3 region: CASSADTSNQPQHF. The CDR3 DNA follows: TGTGCCAGCAGCGCGGACACTAGCAATCAGCCCCAGCATTTT.

This chain links TRBV7-8 with TRBJ1-2; possible D gene TRBD1, 6 bases. Trimming left V 1 base short and J 1 base short, with 10 bases between. CDR1 SGHVS and CDR2 FQNEAQ come from the germline V gene. The CDR3 runs to 15 residues. The CDR3 nucleotides are TGTGCCAGCAGCTTAGAAACAGGGCTTAACTATGGCTACACCTTC. Protein product: CASSLETGLNYGYTF.